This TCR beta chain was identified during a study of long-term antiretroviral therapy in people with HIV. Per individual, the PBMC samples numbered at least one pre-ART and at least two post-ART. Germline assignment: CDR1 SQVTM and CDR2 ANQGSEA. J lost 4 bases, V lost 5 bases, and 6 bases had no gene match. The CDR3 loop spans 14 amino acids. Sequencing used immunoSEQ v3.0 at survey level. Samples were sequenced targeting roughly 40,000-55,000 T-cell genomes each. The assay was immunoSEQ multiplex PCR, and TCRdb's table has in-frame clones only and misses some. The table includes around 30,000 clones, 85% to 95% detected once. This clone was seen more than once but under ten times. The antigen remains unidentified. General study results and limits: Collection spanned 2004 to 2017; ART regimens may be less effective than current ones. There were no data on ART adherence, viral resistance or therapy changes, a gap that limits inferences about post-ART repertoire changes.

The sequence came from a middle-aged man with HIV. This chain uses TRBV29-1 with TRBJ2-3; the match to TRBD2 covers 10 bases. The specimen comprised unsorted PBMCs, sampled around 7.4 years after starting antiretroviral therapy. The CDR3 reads CSVPSGGSSDTQYF. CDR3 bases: TGCAGCGTTCCTAGCGGGGGCAGTTCAGATACGCAGTATTTT.